This T cell receptor (beta chain) was identified in a study of blood T cell repertoires in COVID-19. V was pared by 8 bases and J by 7 bases, with 10 bases of the junction left unmatched. CDR3 length equals 13 residues. This clone has just a few counts. Generated by immunoSEQ multiplex PCR, the TCRdb table keeps only in-frame clones and is missing some. Of 150,000 or so clones listed, 70% to 90% are singletons. This receptor was taken from a man in his sixties who had recovered from COVID-19. The sequenced sample consisted of peripheral blood. V usage is TRBV12-3 or TRBV12-4 and J usage is TRBJ2-5; 7 positions match TRBD1. Written as DNA, the CDR3 is TGTGCCAGCTCGGGACAGTTAAGCGGGACCCAGTACTTC. Amino acid sequence: CASSGQLSGTQYF.